This T cell receptor beta chain was obtained from a study of Ad26.COV2.S vaccination and SARS-CoV-2 variants. Study-level findings and limits: Vaccine and placebo groups showed comparable non-spike TCR breadth. Analytic work on TCR breadth and depth might have understated the full extent of total T cell responses.

CDR1 MGHDK and CDR2 SYGVNS come from the germline V gene. CDR3 length: 14 residues. V was shortened by 1 base and J by 8 bases, with 11 bases between the two germline ends. Treatment defined: roughly 19 received Ad26.COV2.S at low or high dose, single or two shots; 5 received placebo; per-sample allocation not given. Specimens were obtained on day 63 following the first vaccine or placebo injection. Notes on this clone: Its specificity is not known.

The assay was immunoSEQ multiplex PCR, and TCRdb's table has in-frame clones only and misses some. The data show around 340,000 clones, about 85% seen once. The source was peripheral blood, collected in a trial of Ad26.COV2.S vaccine versus placebo. The TCR comes from a person between 18 and 60 years old who received the Ad26.COV2.S COVID-19 vaccine or a placebo. The chain couples TRBV25-1 to TRBJ1-4; the D is unclear. The CDR3 DNA reads TGTGCCAGCAGTGAATTTGGACCGGGCGAAAAACTGTTTTTT. As protein: CASSEFGPGEKLFF. Full variable domain (remainder filled in from reference TRBV25-1 and TRBJ1-4): EADIYQTPRYLVIGTGKKITLECSQTMGHDKMYWYQQDPGMELHLIHYSYGVNSTEKGDLSSESTVSRIRTEHFPLTLESARPSHTSQYLCASSEFGPGEKLFFGSGTQLSVL.